A single sample gave rise to the 3 T cell receptor beta chains below, sequenced in a study of T cells in Graves' hyperthyroidism and ophthalmopathy. Template material for amplifying TCR beta CDR3 regions consisted of RNA transcripts. RT-PCR in the first round (using the HTBI primer set) targeted the TCR CDR3. Each CDR3 protein gets one entry after TCRdb re-called the multiplex PCR reads with MiXCR. Here the sample spans approximately 530,000 distinct CDR3 sequences, approximately 20% being singletons. Input material: blood. These receptors all come from a man aged 35-49 years with Graves' ophthalmopathy.

This clonotype was seen more than once but under ten times. A far larger clone is off by one base, so a read error is likely. This chain uses TRBV3-1 with TRBJ2-5; D remains unclear. Germline V gene sequence: CDR1 LGHDT, CDR2 YNNKEL (reference sequence). The CDR3 length is 12 residues. CDR3 protein: CAGSQVEETQYF. CDR3 in DNA: TGTGCCGGCAGCCAAGTCGAAGAGACCCAGTACTTC.

This clonotype was detected many times. The chain is built from TRBV3-1 and TRBJ2-3; D is unclear. Germline V gene data show CDR1 as LGHDT and CDR2 as YNNKEL (reference sequence). V lost 5 bases to trimming and J lost 1 base, with 10 bases between them. The length of the CDR3 is 14 residues. CDR3: CASSNDLRTDTQYF. The CDR3 nucleotides are TGTGCCAGCAGCAACGACCTTCGCACAGATACGCAGTATTTT.

This clonotype has only a few counts. This chain links TRBV7-9 with TRBJ2-5; TRBD1 is a possible D gene (5 bases). Germline CDR1 and CDR2: SEHNR and FQNEAQ (reference sequence). With 5 bases removed from V and 4 bases from J, the gap between germline ends came to 14 bases. This CDR3 comprises 14 residues. The CDR3 is CASSPKGLGETQYF. CDR3 sequence (DNA): TGTGCCAGCAGCCCAAAGGGGCTCGGAGAGACCCAGTACTTC.